Presented here are 32 T cell receptor beta chains from one specimen sequenced in a study of shared clonotypes between healthy human individuals. The method was immunoSEQ multiplex PCR; TCRdb's version includes in-frame clones alone and lacks a portion of them. The repertoire holds fewer than 500,000 clones, with 75% to 80% as singletons. The sample taken for sequencing was PBMCs. Source of these receptors: a woman aged 40-49 years in good health. Some clones in this sample may be carry-over from other donors' samples.

The rearrangement uses TRBV5-1 and TRBJ2-5; 7 positions match TRBD1. The CDR3 length is 13 residues. The J segment lost 11 bases and the V segment lost 5 bases, leaving 12 bases of the junction unmatched. Germline CDR1 SGHRS, CDR2 YFSETQ. The CDR3 is CASSPWGQGEQYF. CDR3 nucleotide sequence: TGCGCCAGCAGTCCATGGGGCCAGGGGGAGCAGTACTTC.

This clone has a single count. The chain carries TRBV11-2 and TRBJ2-7, with 8 nucleotides matching TRBD1. In germline, CDR1 is SGHAT, CDR2 FQNNGV. CDR3 length: 14 residues. The junction had 7 bases not matched to a gene; V was cut back by 5 bases and J by 4 bases. CDR3 sequence: CASSRVRGPYEQYF. As DNA, the CDR3 is TGTGCCAGCAGCCGCGTCAGGGGGCCATACGAGCAGTACTTC.

This clone was counted once. The rearrangement joins TRBV10-1 to TRBJ2-7; D remains unclear. The germline gives CDR1 WNHNN, CDR2 SYGVQD (reference sequence). Trimming pared 6 bases from V and 3 bases from J, leaving 12 bases between. The CDR3 runs to 13 residues. Here the CDR3 reads CASRSRPNYEQYF. As DNA, the CDR3 is TGCGCCAGCAGGAGTAGGCCCAACTACGAGCAGTACTTC.

The chain links TRBV5-4 to TRBJ1-2, with TRBD1 identical over 7 bases. Germline lookup yields CDR1 SGHNT and CDR2 YYREEE (reference sequence). J was trimmed by 4 bases and V by 5 bases; bases with no gene match: 8. The CDR3 length is 14 residues. CDR3 sequence: CASSSQGGRYGYTF. DNA of the CDR3: TGTGCCAGCAGTTCCCAGGGGGGACGCTATGGCTACACCTTC.

The chain employs TRBV6-1 and TRBJ1-2; 7 nucleotides line up with TRBD1. CDR1 is MNHNS and CDR2 is SASEGT in the germline V gene. V was clipped by 5 bases and J by 6 bases; unmatched bases: 6. The CDR3 spans 13 residues. CDR3 sequence reads: CASSITGVDGYTF. The CDR3 coding sequence is TGTGCCAGCAGTATAACAGGGGTAGATGGCTACACCTTC.

For the CDR3, the DNA is TGCAGCGTTTACGGCACCAACAACCATGAGCAGTTCTTC. Translating it yields CSVYGTNNHEQFF. The chain has TRBV29-1 and TRBJ2-1; unclear D gene. This CDR3 spans 13 amino acids. Trimming removed 5 bases at V and 8 bases at J, with 16 bases between. Germline values: CDR1 SQVTM, CDR2 ANQGSEA.

This sequence joins TRBV5-1 and TRBJ2-1, with a possible D match to TRBD1 (6 bases). The CDR3 extends over 13 amino acids. CDR1 and CDR2 (germline): SGHRS, YFSETQ. V was shortened by 3 bases and J by 8 bases, with 12 bases between the two germline ends. CDR3 in DNA: TGCGCCAGCAGCTCGATGGGGGCGGATGAGCAGTTCTTC. It specifies CASSSMGADEQFF. Using reference TRBV5-1 and TRBJ2-1 for the parts outside the CDR3, the full variable domain is KAGVTQTPRYLIKTRGQQVTLSCSPISGHRSVSWYQQTPGQGLQFLFEYFSETQRNKGNFPGRFSGRQFSNSRSEMNVSTLELGDSALYLCASSSMGADEQFFGPGTRLTVL.

J is TRBJ1-2 and V is TRBV7-9; D gene unclear. Germline assignment: CDR1 SEHNR and CDR2 FQNEAQ (reference sequence). This CDR3 has 15 residues. V lost 5 bases, J lost 9 bases, and 22 bases lay in between. The DNA of the CDR3 is TGTGCCAGCAGCCTCCCGTTTGAGGAGTCGTCAAGCTACACCTTC. Encoded protein: CASSLPFEESSSYTF.

V is TRBV10-3 and J is TRBJ2-7, with TRBD2 matching over 9 bases. The CDR3 has 15 amino acids. Germline values: CDR1 ENHRY, CDR2 SYGVKD. The junction had 2 bases not matched to a gene; V was cut back by 2 bases and J by 0 bases. The CDR3 region is CAISEASGNSYEQYF. DNA of the CDR3: TGTGCCATCAGTGAGGCTAGCGGGAACTCCTACGAGCAGTACTTC.

The chain couples TRBV6-1 to TRBJ1-1, with D possibly TRBD1 on 6 matching bases. Germline CDR1 MNHNS, CDR2 SASEGT. V was pared by 6 bases and J by 5 bases, with 13 bases between. The CDR3 sequence is 13 residues long. CDR3: CASRDSPGTEAFF. The CDR3 DNA follows: TGTGCCAGCAGGGACAGCCCGGGGACTGAAGCTTTCTTT.

The chain has TRBV5-6 and TRBJ1-4; TRBD1 matches at 7 bases. Germline trimming cut 2 bases from V and 6 bases from J; bases unmatched to any gene: 4. This CDR3 is built from 14 residues. From germline, CDR1 is SGHDT and CDR2 YYEEEE. The CDR3 region has the DNA TGTGCCAGCAGCTTTGACAGGGTGGATGAAAAACTGTTTTTT. This gives the protein CASSFDRVDEKLFF. The whole variable domain, remainder taken from reference TRBV5-6 and TRBJ1-4, is DAGVTQSPTHLIKTRGQQVTLRCSPKSGHDTVSWYQQALGQGPQFIFQYYEEEERQRGNFPDRFSGHQFPNYSSELNVNALLLGDSALYLCASSFDRVDEKLFFGSGTQLSVL.

V usage is TRBV30 and J usage is TRBJ1-4; no reliable D call. Trimming removed 5 bases from V and 0 bases from J, with 10 bases in between. Per germline, CDR1 GTSNPN and CDR2 SVGIG (reference sequence). The CDR3 is 14 residues long. The CDR3 DNA is TGTGCCTGGGGCCCTCTAACAACTAATGAAAAACTGTTTTTT. The encoded protein is CAWGPLTTNEKLFF.

This clone showed up just once. This chain connects TRBV7-8 to TRBJ2-7; no reliable D call. Germline CDR1 is SGHVS and CDR2 is FQNEAQ. The CDR3 has 11 amino acids. The V end was cut by 0 bases, the J end by 5 bases, with 2 bases between. DNA of the CDR3: TGTGCCAGCAGCTTAGCAGACGAGCAGTACTTC. Its protein is CASSLADEQYF. The entire variable domain, with the rest obtained from reference TRBV7-8 and TRBJ2-7, is as follows: GAGVSQSPRYKVAKRGQDVALRCDPISGHVSLFWYQQALGQGPEFLTYFQNEAQLDKSGLPSDRFFAERPEGSVSTLKIQRTQQEDSAVYLCASSLADEQYFGPGTRLTVT.

The chain joins TRBV27 to TRBJ2-1; 7 positions agree with TRBD2. V lost 6 bases, J lost 2 bases, and 7 bases stayed unmatched. The CDR3 has 15 residues. Germline V CDR1 and CDR2: MNHEY, SMNVEV (reference sequence). The CDR3 here is CASRQRDLPYNEQFF. CDR3 coding DNA: TGTGCCAGCAGGCAGCGGGACCTCCCCTACAATGAGCAGTTCTTC.

The chain's CDR3 is CASREPGQATYEQYF. CDR3 in DNA: TGTGCCAGCAGAGAACCGGGACAGGCCACCTACGAGCAGTACTTC. The rearrangement joins TRBV28 to TRBJ2-7; 8 positions agree with TRBD1. Germline V gives CDR1 MDHEN, CDR2 SYDVKM. Trimming took 6 bases from V and 2 from J; bases not matched to a gene: 9. This CDR3 contains 15 residues.

The J gene is TRBJ2-7, the V gene TRBV19, with 8 bases matching TRBD1. The germline gives CDR1 LNHDA, CDR2 SQIVND (reference sequence). The CDR3 has 17 residues. Trimming removed 0 bases from V and 3 bases from J; junction bases left unmatched: 10. In DNA, the CDR3 is TGTGCCAGTAGTATAGATAGGAGGGACAGGTTTCTCTACGAGCAGTACTTC. Its translation is CASSIDRRDRFLYEQYF. Filled out from reference TRBV19 and TRBJ2-7, the complete variable domain reads DGGITQSPKYLFRKEGQNVTLSCEQNLNHDAMYWYRQDPGQGLRLIYYSQIVNDFQKGDIAEGYSVSREKKESFPLTVTSAQKNPTAFYLCASSIDRRDRFLYEQYFGPGTRLTVT.

This clone was observed a single time. The chain is built from TRBV27 and TRBJ1-5; possible D gene TRBD1, 6 bases. The V and J ends lost 3 bases and 3 bases respectively, with 18 bases between them. The CDR3 consists of 17 residues. Looked up from germline, CDR1 is MNHEY and CDR2 is SMNVEV (reference sequence). CDR3 sequence (DNA): TGTGCCAGCAGTTTTATGCCCGATGGACAGTTCAATCAGCCCCAGCATTTT. Amino acid sequence: CASSFMPDGQFNQPQHF.

On this clone itself: This could be a read error, since a much larger clone is one nucleotide away. Other nucleotide sequences from this sample produce the same CDR3. The CDR3 DNA follows: TGTAGCGTTGAAGTATTAGGGCAGGGATACTATGGCTACACCTTC. Translating gives CSVEVLGQGYYGYTF. The chain links TRBV29-1 to TRBJ1-2, with D possibly TRBD1 on 5 matching bases. Germline V CDR1 and CDR2: SQVTM, ANQGSEA. The CDR3 has 15 residues.

The rearrangement uses TRBV4-3 and TRBJ2-7, with D maybe TRBD1 (6 bases). Deletions cut 3 bases from V and 2 bases from J, with 14 bases between. CDR1 is LGHNA and CDR2 is YSLEER in the germline V gene. CDR3 length: 15 amino acids. The CDR3 spells CASSQGPDRAYEQYF. In DNA, the CDR3 is TGCGCCAGCAGCCAGGGGCCGGACAGAGCCTACGAGCAGTACTTC.

This chain connects TRBV2 to TRBJ2-3; D is unclear. The CDR3 runs 14 residues. Germline V lookup: CDR1 SNHLY, CDR2 FYNNEI. Trimming removed 4 bases from V and 1 base from J, with 9 bases in between. Here the CDR3 DNA reads TGTGCCAGCAGTGTTACGGGTCGCACAGATACGCAGTATTTT. Translation: CASSVTGRTDTQYF.

The rearrangement joins TRBV27 to TRBJ1-2; D is perhaps TRBD1 (5 bases). CDR3 size: 18 residues. Trimming left V 8 bases short and J 0 bases short, with 25 bases between. Germline CDR1 and CDR2: MNHEY and SMNVEV (reference sequence). CDR3 DNA: TGTGCCAGCTCCCCCTGGGGGGACCCGCCCTACTCTAACTATGGCTACACCTTC. Protein product: CASSPWGDPPYSNYGYTF.

The chain uses TRBV9 and TRBJ1-2; tentative D call: TRBD1 (5 bases). Germline loops: CDR1 SGDLS, CDR2 YYNGEE. V was clipped by 0 bases and J by 7 bases, with 19 bases between them. The CDR3 length is 16 residues. In DNA, the CDR3 is TGTGCCAGCAGCGTAGTGGCGGACATAGTTTCGGGTGGCTACACCTTC. Translated: CASSVVADIVSGGYTF.

The chain joins TRBV5-1 to TRBJ2-3; the D gene is possibly TRBD2 (5 bases). Between the trimmed V and J ends, which lost 0 bases and 3 bases, there was a span of 11 bases. Germline CDR1 reads SGHRS; CDR2 reads YFSETQ. The CDR3 covers 15 residues. The CDR3 DNA is TGCGCCAGCAGCTTGGGAGGGTGGTGGACAGATACGCAGTATTTT. Its protein is CASSLGGWWTDTQYF. The variable domain in full, completed from reference TRBV5-1 and TRBJ2-3, reads KAGVTQTPRYLIKTRGQQVTLSCSPISGHRSVSWYQQTPGQGLQFLFEYFSETQRNKGNFPGRFSGRQFSNSRSEMNVSTLELGDSALYLCASSLGGWWTDTQYFGPGTRLTVL.

The V call is TRBV27, the J call TRBJ2-3, with 7 bases that match TRBD2. This CDR3 region has 15 residues. The V gene end was trimmed by 3 bases and the J gene end by 1 base; junction bases not matched to a gene: 4. CDR1 and CDR2 from the germline V gene are MNHEY and SMNVEV (reference sequence). CDR3 DNA sequence: TGTGCCAGCAGTTTCGGCGGGAGCGGCACAGATACGCAGTATTTT. This gives the protein CASSFGGSGTDTQYF.

This clone has just one count. The CDR3 sequence is CASSNSVRETQYF. CDR3 bases: TGTGCCAGTTCCAATAGCGTTCGAGAGACCCAGTACTTC. The chain recombines TRBV27 with TRBJ2-5, with a tentative D call TRBD2 (5 bases). The CDR3 totals 13 residues. Germline assignment: CDR1 MNHEY and CDR2 SMNVEV (reference sequence). V was shortened by 9 bases and J by 4 bases, with 15 bases between the two germline ends.

This clone occurred once. The CDR3 DNA reads TGTGCCAGCAGCTTAGCGGCGACAGGGCTCGTCTATGGCTACACCTTC. Translation: CASSLAATGLVYGYTF. The chain couples TRBV7-6 to TRBJ1-2; 7 bases map to TRBD1. The germline V gene has CDR1 SGHVS and CDR2 FNYEAQ. The CDR3 has 16 residues. V lost 0 bases to trimming and J lost 4 bases; unmatched junction nucleotides: 8.

This clone was observed a few times. V gene TRBV15 combines with J gene TRBJ2-7; 13 bases are shared with TRBD2. Germline V gene data show CDR1 as LNHNV and CDR2 as YYDKDF (reference sequence). This CDR3 is 16 amino acids long. With V trimmed by 2 bases and J by 4 bases, 5 bases remained unmatched. CDR3: CATSRSGTSGMYEQYF. DNA for the CDR3: TGTGCCACCAGCAGATCCGGGACTAGCGGGATGTACGAGCAGTACTTC.

This chain uses TRBV28 with TRBJ2-1, with D maybe TRBD1 (6 bases). Trimming shortened V by 6 bases and J by 5 bases, and 20 bases separated the two germline ends. The CDR3 totals 16 residues. Germline-derived CDR1 and CDR2 are MDHEN and SYDVKM. Here the CDR3 reads CASRTGSAPGNNEQFF. CDR3 nucleotides: TGTGCCAGCAGGACAGGCTCAGCTCCGGGAAACAATGAGCAGTTCTTC.

The rearrangement uses TRBV5-1 and TRBJ2-3, with 7 bases fitting TRBD2. The CDR3 length is 15 residues. CDR1 and CDR2 (germline): SGHRS, YFSETQ. V shed 3 bases, J shed 3 bases, and the junction held 7 bases outside the gene matches. CDR3 DNA sequence: TGCGCCAGCAGCTGGGCGGGAGTGGGGACAGATACGCAGTATTTT. This sequence encodes CASSWAGVGTDTQYF.

The chain is built from TRBV27 and TRBJ1-3; D call uncertain. With 4 bases removed from V and 0 bases from J, the gap between germline ends came to 13 bases. CDR3 size: 16 residues. The germline CDR1 and CDR2 sequences are MNHEY and SMNVEV (reference sequence). CDR3 coding DNA: TGTGCCAGCAGTTCTCATGGCCGGACCTCTGGAAACACCATATATTTT. It specifies CASSSHGRTSGNTIYF.

The rearrangement uses TRBV6-5 and TRBJ2-1; the match to TRBD2 covers 11 bases. V was pared by 6 bases and J by 7 bases, with 5 bases of the junction left unmatched. Germline V gene sequence: CDR1 MNHEY, CDR2 SVGAGI. This CDR3 region has 14 residues. Here the CDR3 DNA reads TGTGCCAGCAGGCAACTAGCGGGGGTTAATGAGCAGTTCTTC. Translated: CASRQLAGVNEQFF.

The rearrangement uses TRBV28 and TRBJ2-1; D possibly corresponds to TRBD2 (6 bases). Looked up from germline, CDR1 is MDHEN and CDR2 is SYDVKM. Trimming cost V 1 base and J 4 bases, with 11 bases left between them. CDR3 size: 15 residues. The CDR3 here is CASSLSWDSYNEQFF. The CDR3 coding sequence is TGTGCCAGCAGTTTATCGTGGGACTCATACAATGAGCAGTTCTTC.